The count of the clone carrying this T cell receptor beta chain is one. Study processing details: Amplification with reference gene primers provided the estimates of nucleated cell counts. Assay: immunoSEQ multiplex PCR; the TCRdb copy retains only in-frame clones and omits some. V and J calls and clone size are given by that table; D and trimming were obtained from the DNA. This sample yields around 260,000 clones, of which 70% to 90% are seen a single time; 3.5% to 4.5% belongs to the top ten. Recruits, aged roughly 18 to 89 years, lived in approximately 26 US areas. Each participant's cohort was designated according to participant-reported clinical history. The sample comes from a study of blood T cell repertoires in COVID-19. Study summary: Sources were T cells, B-cell-depleted T cells, or PBMCs; the material itself was cDNA or gDNA.

The sequence came from a woman aged 25-40 years who had recovered from COVID-19. The specimen was PBMCs or T cells enriched from blood (not recorded which).

The CDR3 reads CALGGKNIQYF. The CDR3 region has the DNA TGTGCCCTCGGCGGAAAAAACATTCAGTACTTC. The chain links TRBV7-9 to TRBJ2-4; D ambiguous. CDR3 size: 11 residues. Germline CDR1 reads SEHNR; CDR2 reads FQNEAQ (reference sequence). V gave up 11 bases and J gave up 4 bases, with 9 bases separating them.